The 11 T cell receptor beta chains below were found in one sample sequenced in a study of regulatory T cells in long-lasting Graves disease. As to time point: persistent/refractory GD, antithyroid drugs over 5 years with positive TRAb. RNA isolated from PBMCs was used to make the TCR library. Arm-PCR of CDR3 regions and iRepertoire HTBI primers were the basis on which TCR beta libraries were built. TCRdb reprocessed the multiplex PCR reads with MiXCR, giving one entry per CDR3 protein. The repertoire has roughly 450,000 distinct CDR3 sequences, under 25% of them found once; the top ten carry around 14%. The source was peripheral blood mononuclear cells (PBMCs), collected when the disease was refractory, from a patient treated with antithyroid drugs. Receptor source: a female donor with Graves disease.

The chain has TRBV6-5 and TRBJ1-2; D unclear. This CDR3 has 12 residues. CDR1 MNHEY and CDR2 SVGAGI come from the germline V gene. With 4 bases removed from V and 8 bases from J, the gap between germline ends came to 11 bases. The CDR3 bases are TGTGCCAGCAGTTCTGTGAGCCAGGGCTACACCTTC. Its protein product is CASSSVSQGYTF.

The chain's CDR3 is CASSYFDRALGEQYF. The CDR3 region has the DNA TGTGCCAGCAGTTACTTTGATCGGGCGTTAGGGGAGCAGTACTTC. The rearrangement uses TRBV6-2 or TRBV6-3 and TRBJ2-7; the D is unclear. Germline CDR1 MNHEY, CDR2 SVGEGT. The ends were cut back, 1 base at V and 7 bases at J, with 17 bases in the middle. This CDR3 contains 15 residues.

There are many counts of this clonotype. V usage is TRBV3-1 and J usage is TRBJ2-5; D unclear. The CDR3 length is 13 residues. The germline CDR1 and CDR2 sequences are LGHDT and YNNKEL (reference sequence). Trimming took 2 bases from V and 8 from J, leaving 12 bases between them. The CDR3 DNA is TGTGCCAGCAGCCAACGAGATTTAGCTACCCAGTACTTC. It codes for CASSQRDLATQYF.

The chain uses TRBV5-5 and TRBJ2-1; 7 nucleotides align to TRBD1. CDR3 length: 15 residues. CDR1 SGHKS and CDR2 YYEKEE come from the germline V gene (reference sequence). V lost 1 base, J lost 5 bases, and 6 bases stayed unmatched. The CDR3 nucleotides read TGTGCCAGCAGCTTGTGGGCAGGGGGTAACAATGAGCAGTTCTTC. Protein product: CASSLWAGGNNEQFF.

In its sample, this clonotype was seen many times. The gene calls are TRBV12-3 or TRBV12-4 and TRBJ2-2, with D possibly matching TRBD1 (5 bases). V lost 11 bases to trimming and J lost 0 bases, with 22 bases between them. The CDR3 runs to 17 residues. CDR3 coding DNA: TGTGCCGGCGGTGCTAGGCAGGGATTAACGAACACCGGGGAGCTGTTTTTT. It yields the protein CAGGARQGLTNTGELFF.

This clonotype was recorded many times. This sequence joins TRBV7-9 and TRBJ2-5; perhaps D is TRBD1 or TRBD2 (5 bases each). The CDR3 runs to 15 residues. The V end was cut by 1 base, the J end by 7 bases, with 16 bases between. Germline V CDR1 and CDR2: SEHNR, FQNEAQ (reference sequence). The CDR3 loop is CASSLDPRGLGTQYF. CDR3 nucleotides: TGTGCCAGCAGCTTAGACCCTCGGGGCCTGGGGACCCAGTACTTC.

This clonotype was seen a handful of times. The chain is built from TRBV4-1 and TRBJ2-5; TRBD2 might be the D (6 bases). The CDR3 spans 17 residues. Germline-derived CDR1 and CDR2 are MGHRA and YSYEKL. Trimming took off 1 base at V and 5 bases at J, with 20 bases between the two ends. CDR3 coding DNA: TGCGCCAGCAGCCAAGTAGTAGCCATTGACGGAGGGGAGACCCAGTACTTC. It is translated as CASSQVVAIDGGETQYF.

This clonotype was seen a handful of times. V gene TRBV19 combines with J gene TRBJ1-5; 8 bases line up with TRBD1. Germline CDR1 LNHDA, CDR2 SQIVND (reference sequence). The CDR3 is made up of 17 amino acids. V lost 4 bases to trimming and J lost 5 bases; unmatched junction nucleotides: 13. CDR3 nucleotide sequence: TGTGCCAGTAGTAGGCCCAGGGGGCCCGTTACTGATCAGCCCCAGCATTTT. This gives the protein CASSRPRGPVTDQPQHF. Variable domain in full (rest from reference TRBV19 and TRBJ1-5): DGGITQSPKYLFRKEGQNVTLSCEQNLNHDAMYWYRQDPGQGLRLIYYSQIVNDFQKGDIAEGYSVSREKKESFPLTVTSAQKNPTAFYLCASSRPRGPVTDQPQHFGDGTRLSIL.

This rearrangement joins TRBV11-1 to TRBJ2-3, with a weak D call TRBD2 (5 bases). V was cut by 2 bases and J by 0 bases, with 9 bases left in between. This CDR3 has 15 amino acids. The germline V gene has CDR1 SGHAT and CDR2 FQDESV (reference sequence). The CDR3 DNA follows: TGTGCCAGCAGCTTATGGCGGACTAGCACAGATACGCAGTATTTT. Translating it yields CASSLWRTSTDTQYF.

This clonotype has ten or more counts. V gene TRBV7-2 combines with J gene TRBJ1-1; D not resolved. The germline gives CDR1 SGHTA, CDR2 FQGNSA. This CDR3 has 14 amino acids. The V and J ends lost 2 bases and 3 bases respectively, with 10 bases between them. This CDR3 reads CASSLRGKDTEAFF. The CDR3 DNA reads TGTGCCAGCAGCTTAAGAGGGAAGGACACTGAAGCTTTCTTT. The full variable domain, with the rest looked up from reference TRBV7-2 and TRBJ1-1, is GAGVSQSPSNKVTEKGKDVELRCDPISGHTALYWYRQSLGQGLEFLIYFQGNSAPDKSGLPSDRFSAERTGGSVSTLTIQRTQQEDSAVYLCASSLRGKDTEAFFGQGTRLTVV.

The V call is TRBV5-8, the J call TRBJ2-2; TRBD1 matches 8 bases. V lost 7 bases, J lost 4 bases, and 6 bases stayed unmatched. This CDR3 has 14 amino acids. Germline lookup yields CDR1 SGHTS and CDR2 YDEGEE. The CDR3 region has the DNA TGTGCCAGCCAAAGACAGGGGATCACCGGGGAGCTGTTTTTT. Encoded protein: CASQRQGITGELFF.